This T cell receptor beta chain was captured in a study of blood T cell repertoires in COVID-19. Study context: Samples representing acute and convalescent COVID-19 were sourced from the United States, Italy and Spain.

This clone appeared once. During active infection, Seattle patients enrolled and were then monitored through disease. There are 14 residues in the CDR3. Germline V gene data show CDR1 as SGHVS and CDR2 as FQNEAQ. Trimming left V 4 bases short and J 1 base short, with 10 bases between. In the authors' workflow: How many nucleated cells were present was estimated from reference gene primer amplification. Only in-frame clones appear in the TCRdb table, and some are missing; sequencing was by immunoSEQ multiplex PCR. V and J calls plus clone size are reproduced from that table; the DNA served to infer D and trimming. The repertoire consists of about 410,000 clones, with around 91% occurring once and the leading ten covering approximately 1.5%.

Input material: peripheral blood. The genes are TRBV7-8 and TRBJ1-1; D may be TRBD1 (5 bases). The clonotype originates from a woman aged 40 to 49 with COVID-19, enrolled during active disease. The CDR3 DNA reads TGTGCCAGCAGCTCGGGGGGGGAGAACACTGAAGCTTTCTTT. Protein sequence: CASSSGGENTEAFF. The variable domain in full, completed from reference TRBV7-8 and TRBJ1-1, reads GAGVSQSPRYKVAKRGQDVALRCDPISGHVSLFWYQQALGQGPEFLTYFQNEAQLDKSGLPSDRFFAERPEGSVSTLKIQRTQQEDSAVYLCASSSGGENTEAFFGQGTRLTVV.